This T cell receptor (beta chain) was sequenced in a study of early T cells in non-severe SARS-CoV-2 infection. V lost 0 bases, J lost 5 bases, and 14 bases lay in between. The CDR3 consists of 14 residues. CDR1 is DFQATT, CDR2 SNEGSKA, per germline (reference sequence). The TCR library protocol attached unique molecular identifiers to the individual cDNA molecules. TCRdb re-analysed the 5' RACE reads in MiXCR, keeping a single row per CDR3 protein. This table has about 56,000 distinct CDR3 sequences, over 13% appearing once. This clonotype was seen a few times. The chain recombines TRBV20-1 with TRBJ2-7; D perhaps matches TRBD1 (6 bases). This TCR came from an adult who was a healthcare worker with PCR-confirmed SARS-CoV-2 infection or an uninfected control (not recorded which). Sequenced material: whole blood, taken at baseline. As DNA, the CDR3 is TGCAGTGCTAGAGATAGTAGTAACAGGGACGAGCAGTACTTC. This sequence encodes CSARDSSNRDEQYF.